These T cell receptor beta chains were read from a single sample in a study of cytomegalovirus exposure and HLA in healthy donors. Profiled with immunoSEQ multiplex PCR; TCRdb holds only in-frame clones, not every one. The repertoire holds some 120,000 clones, with about four fifths as singletons. The sample taken for sequencing was PBMCs. All receptors come from a man aged 25 to 40 in good health and CMV-seropositive. The CDR3 runs from the conserved cysteine through the conserved F or W. Fields, in order: D gene, V gene, clone size, J gene, CDR3 DNA, CDR3 protein. A D gene is named only where the DNA matches it firmly. Clone size appears in some rows only: once, few, many, or a class for an expanded clone.

d_gene: NA; v_gene: TRBV4-2; abundance: NA; j_gene: TRBJ2-3; CDR3nt: TGTGCCAGCAGCCAGTTCGGGGTAAGGGATAAGGTCGATACGCAGTATTTT; CDR3aa: CASSQFGVRDKVDTQYF
d_gene: TRBD1; v_gene: TRBV4-1; abundance: NA; j_gene: TRBJ2-1; CDR3nt: TGCGCCAGCAGAGGACAGGGGTACAATGAGCAGTTCTTC; CDR3aa: CASRGQGYNEQFF
d_gene: TRBD1; v_gene: TRBV18; abundance: NA; j_gene: TRBJ2-5; CDR3nt: TGTGCCAGCTCACCAGGGACAGGCCAAGAGACCCAGTACTTC; CDR3aa: CASSPGTGQETQYF
d_gene: NA; v_gene: TRBV27; abundance: NA; j_gene: TRBJ1-5; CDR3nt: TGTGCCAGCAGTGCCCCAGGGAGCAATCAGCCCCAGCATTTT; CDR3aa: CASSAPGSNQPQHF
d_gene: NA; v_gene: TRBV2; abundance: NA; j_gene: TRBJ1-3; CDR3nt: TGTGCCAGCGCCCGGGTCTCTGGAAACACCATATATTTT; CDR3aa: CASARVSGNTIYF
d_gene: NA; v_gene: TRBV18; abundance: NA; j_gene: TRBJ1-3; CDR3nt: TGTGCCAGCTCACCGAACTCCTACTCTGGAAACACCATATATTTT; CDR3aa: CASSPNSYSGNTIYF
d_gene: NA; v_gene: TRBV7-8; abundance: few; j_gene: TRBJ2-4; CDR3nt: TGTGCCAGCAGCTTAGGGCCCAAAAACAGTCAGTACTTC; CDR3aa: CASSLGPKNSQYF
d_gene: TRBD1; v_gene: TRBV7-3; abundance: NA; j_gene: TRBJ1-2; CDR3nt: TGTGCCAGCCCCCTAATACAGGTCAGGGGGCATTATGGCTACACCTTC; CDR3aa: CASPLIQVRGHYGYTF
d_gene: TRBD2; v_gene: TRBV4-3; abundance: few; j_gene: TRBJ2-1; CDR3nt: TGCGCCAGCAGCCAAGATAGCGGGGGGACCTACAATGAGCAGTTCTTC; CDR3aa: CASSQDSGGTYNEQFF
d_gene: TRBD2; v_gene: TRBV7-2; abundance: few; j_gene: TRBJ2-7; CDR3nt: TGTGCCAGCAGCTTTAGCGGGGGGGCTGGGGAGCAGTACTTC; CDR3aa: CASSFSGGAGEQYF
d_gene: NA; v_gene: TRBV5-1; abundance: NA; j_gene: TRBJ2-5; CDR3nt: TGCGCCAGCACCCAAAGGTTGCGGGGCGGGGAGACCCAGTACTTC; CDR3aa: CASTQRLRGGETQYF
d_gene: NA; v_gene: TRBV2; abundance: NA; j_gene: TRBJ1-5; CDR3nt: TGTGCCAGCAGTGACGCACTTCAGCCCCAGCATTTT; CDR3aa: CASSDALQPQHF
d_gene: NA; v_gene: TRBV19; abundance: few; j_gene: TRBJ2-1; CDR3nt: TGTGCCAGTACCCCGACAGGATGGAATGAGCAGTTCTTC; CDR3aa: CASTPTGWNEQFF
d_gene: TRBD1; v_gene: TRBV29-1; abundance: NA; j_gene: TRBJ1-3; CDR3nt: TGCAGCGTCAGACAGGGGGCTTCTGGAAACACCATATATTTT; CDR3aa: CSVRQGASGNTIYF
d_gene: NA; v_gene: TRBV6-5; abundance: NA; j_gene: TRBJ2-1; CDR3nt: TGTGCCAGCAGTTACTCGAAACTGGGCATTGAGCAGTTCTTC; CDR3aa: CASSYSKLGIEQFF
d_gene: NA; v_gene: TRBV7-9; abundance: NA; j_gene: TRBJ2-3; CDR3nt: TGTGCCAGCAGCTTAATGGGAGTCAGAGGAGATACGCAGTATTTT; CDR3aa: CASSLMGVRGDTQYF
d_gene: TRBD1; v_gene: TRBV29-1; abundance: NA; j_gene: TRBJ1-2; CDR3nt: TGCAGCGTTGGGAGCCGGGACAGGGTACGCGGCTACACCTTC; CDR3aa: CSVGSRDRVRGYTF
d_gene: NA; v_gene: TRBV27; abundance: NA; j_gene: TRBJ2-7; CDR3nt: TGTGCCAGCAGCATGCAGGGTTTTCGAGGCTACGAGCAGTACTTC; CDR3aa: CASSMQGFRGYEQYF
d_gene: NA; v_gene: TRBV19; abundance: NA; j_gene: TRBJ1-2; CDR3nt: TGTGCCAGTATCCCCCCCGGCGGCTATGGCTACACCTTC; CDR3aa: CASIPPGGYGYTF
d_gene: NA; v_gene: TRBV10-3; abundance: NA; j_gene: TRBJ2-3; CDR3nt: TGTGCCATCAGTGACCGGGGCACAGATACGCAGTATTTT; CDR3aa: CAISDRGTDTQYF
d_gene: NA; v_gene: TRBV5-1; abundance: NA; j_gene: TRBJ2-7; CDR3nt: TGCGCCAGCAGCTTCACAGCAAACTACGAGCAGTACTTC; CDR3aa: CASSFTANYEQYF
d_gene: TRBD2; v_gene: TRBV6-4; abundance: few; j_gene: TRBJ2-1; CDR3nt: TGTGCCAGCAGTGACTCGACTAGCGGGAGCAATGAGCAGTTCTTC; CDR3aa: CASSDSTSGSNEQFF
d_gene: TRBD1; v_gene: TRBV16; abundance: NA; j_gene: TRBJ1-2; CDR3nt: TGTGCCAGCAGCCAAGGGACAGGGGAGAACTATGGCTACACCTTC; CDR3aa: CASSQGTGENYGYTF
d_gene: TRBD2; v_gene: TRBV18; abundance: NA; j_gene: TRBJ2-7; CDR3nt: TGTGCCAGCTCACCAGATGGTGGGGGGGACCCTTACGAGCAGTACTTC; CDR3aa: CASSPDGGGDPYEQYF
d_gene: TRBD1; v_gene: TRBV30; abundance: NA; j_gene: TRBJ1-6; CDR3nt: TGTGCCTGTTCAACAGGGGGTTCCTATAATTCACCCCTCCACTTT; CDR3aa: CACSTGGSYNSPLHF
d_gene: TRBD1; v_gene: TRBV4-1; abundance: NA; j_gene: TRBJ1-1; CDR3nt: TGCGCCAGCAGCCGGGGACAGGGGACTACTGAAGCTTTCTTT; CDR3aa: CASSRGQGTTEAFF